One and the same sample provided the 22 T cell receptor beta chains below, sequenced in a study of blood T cell repertoires in COVID-19. Measured with immunoSEQ multiplex PCR; TCRdb has only the in-frame clones, and not every one. The data contain about 46,000 clones, 75% to 90% of them singletons. The sequencing input was peripheral blood. These receptors were collected from a man aged 50 or older with acute or convalescent COVID-19.

The V call is TRBV30, the J call TRBJ2-1; TRBD2 aligns across 7 bases. The ends lost 5 bases at V and 7 bases at J; junction bases unmatched: 8. The CDR3 length is 13 residues. Germline V gene data show CDR1 as GTSNPN and CDR2 as SVGIG (reference sequence). CDR3 amino acids: CAWLAGAVNEQFF. The DNA of the CDR3 is TGTGCCTGGTTGGCGGGAGCTGTGAATGAGCAGTTCTTC.

The chain recombines TRBV2 with TRBJ2-2; 12 bases agree with TRBD2. The V segment lost 4 bases and the J segment 6 bases; nucleotides outside the gene matches: 6. The CDR3 runs 16 residues. Per germline, CDR1 SNHLY and CDR2 FYNNEI. The CDR3 DNA follows: TGTGCCAGCAGTGTTTTGCTAGCGGGAGGGGCCGGGGAGCTGTTTTTT. As protein: CASSVLLAGGAGELFF.

The chain recombines TRBV6-5 with TRBJ1-5, with D perhaps matching TRBD1 (6 bases). The CDR3 spans 15 residues. The V and J ends lost 2 bases and 4 bases respectively, with 12 bases between them. Germline V gives CDR1 MNHEY, CDR2 SVGAGI. The CDR3 sequence is CASSYRRGQNQPQHF. The DNA for the CDR3 is TGTGCCAGCAGTTACAGGCGGGGGCAGAATCAGCCCCAGCATTTT.

The rearrangement uses TRBV24-1 and TRBJ2-3; TRBD1 is a possible D gene (6 bases). V lost 0 bases to trimming and J lost 2 bases, with 17 bases between them. This CDR3 region has 18 residues. Looked up from germline, CDR1 is KGHDR and CDR2 is SFDVKD. CDR3 protein: CATSDLSQGPDYTDTQYF. The CDR3 nucleotides are TGTGCCACCAGTGATTTGAGTCAGGGGCCCGACTACACAGATACGCAGTATTTT.

DNA of the CDR3: TGTGCCAGCAGCCCCGGGACAGGGGTGAACGAGCAGTACTTC. It codes for CASSPGTGVNEQYF. V usage is TRBV27 and J usage is TRBJ2-7; TRBD1 agrees at 10 bases. CDR3 length equals 14 residues. Germline V CDR1 and CDR2: MNHEY, SMNVEV (reference sequence). V lost 6 bases, J lost 5 bases, and 7 bases stayed unmatched.

This rearrangement joins TRBV6-6 to TRBJ2-2; no firm D call. The CDR3 is 16 residues long. Germline V gene sequence: CDR1 MNHNY, CDR2 SVGAGI (reference sequence). The V end was cut by 0 bases, the J end by 0 bases, with 8 bases between. The CDR3 region has the DNA TGTGCCAGCAGTTACTCCCCCCCTCCGAACACCGGGGAGCTGTTTTTT. This gives the protein CASSYSPPPNTGELFF.

V gene TRBV3-1 (or the pseudogene TRBV3-2) combines with J gene TRBJ2-3, with 7 bases matching TRBD2. The CDR3 covers 17 residues. Germline V lookup: CDR1 LGHDT, CDR2 YNNKEL (reference sequence). The junction had 11 bases not matched to a gene; V was cut back by 3 bases and J by 2 bases. The CDR3 sequence is CASSQRHGGYTTDTQYF. Here the CDR3 DNA reads TGTGCCAGCAGCCAGCGTCACGGGGGGTATACCACAGATACGCAGTATTTT.

This chain uses TRBV27 with TRBJ1-2; 11 bases align to TRBD1. J was trimmed by 8 bases and V by 6 bases; bases with no gene match: 14. CDR3 length: 16 amino acids. From germline, CDR1 is MNHEY and CDR2 SMNVEV (reference sequence). This CDR3 is CASRISGQGGTRGYTF. CDR3 sequence (DNA): TGTGCCAGCAGGATATCGGGACAGGGGGGAACTCGGGGCTACACCTTC.

This clone was recorded only once. This chain connects TRBV6-2 or TRBV6-3 to TRBJ1-5, with a possible D match to TRBD1 (5 bases). Germline values: CDR1 MNHEY, CDR2 SVGEGT. This CDR3 contains 15 residues. The V end lost 4 bases, the J end lost 2 bases, and 12 bases lay between the germline ends. Here the CDR3 reads CASSWGGGGNQPQHF. The CDR3 DNA reads TGTGCCAGCAGTTGGGGCGGGGGAGGCAATCAGCCCCAGCATTTT.

This chain uses TRBV6-5 with TRBJ1-1; tentative D call: TRBD1 (5 bases). The CDR3 is made up of 15 amino acids. Germline V gene data show CDR1 as MNHEY and CDR2 as SVGAGI. V shed 7 bases and J shed 0 bases, with 15 bases lying between them. The CDR3 loop reads CASTRQTEMNTEAFF. The DNA of the CDR3 is TGTGCCAGCACCAGACAGACAGAGATGAACACTGAAGCTTTCTTT.

CDR3 sequence: CASSMMGATNYGYTF. The DNA of the CDR3 is TGTGCCAGTAGTATGATGGGGGCTACTAACTATGGCTACACCTTC. The rearrangement joins TRBV19 to TRBJ1-2, with a possible D match to TRBD1 (6 bases). From germline, CDR1 is LNHDA and CDR2 SQIVND (reference sequence). The CDR3 runs 15 residues. The V and J ends lost 3 bases and 0 bases respectively, with 11 bases between them.

This chain joins TRBV2 and TRBJ2-7, with 8 bases lining up with TRBD1. Germline CDR1 and CDR2: SNHLY and FYNNEI. V trimming: 6 bases; J trimming: 6 bases; junction bases outside the gene matches: 13. The CDR3 has 15 amino acids. The CDR3 DNA sequence: TGTGCCAGCAGGACCTCGGGGACAGGCCCCTCCGAGCAGTACTTC. This encodes CASRTSGTGPSEQYF.

V gene TRBV7-9 combines with J gene TRBJ1-1; 9 nucleotides line up with TRBD1. Per the germline V gene, CDR1 is SEHNR and CDR2 is FQNEAQ (reference sequence). CDR3 size: 17 residues. Germline trimming cut 1 base from V and 4 bases from J; bases unmatched to any gene: 10. The CDR3 is CASSLGQGGGGVTEAFF. CDR3 nucleotide sequence: TGTGCCAGCAGCTTAGGACAGGGGGGCGGCGGGGTCACTGAAGCTTTCTTT.

The CDR3 nucleotides are TGTGCCAGCAGCAATAAGAAAGTAGGACAGGGAAGGATCTTATTCAACTATGGCTACACCTTC. Translation: CASSNKKVGQGRILFNYGYTF. V usage is TRBV21-1 and J usage is TRBJ1-2; TRBD1, the table's D call, lacks a check against the DNA. TRBV21-1 represents a pseudogene. The CDR3 extends over 21 amino acids.

J is TRBJ2-5 and V is TRBV27; possibly TRBD1 for D (6 bases). V dropped 0 bases and J dropped 4 bases, with 21 bases sitting between them. The CDR3 extends over 18 amino acids. The germline CDR1 and CDR2 sequences are MNHEY and SMNVEV (reference sequence). This CDR3 is CASSLSWGPGQGRETQYF. CDR3 coding DNA: TGTGCCAGCAGTTTATCGTGGGGGCCGGGGCAGGGGAGAGAGACCCAGTACTTC.

This clone was seen only once. The V gene is TRBV24-1, the J gene TRBJ2-1, with 10 bases matching TRBD1. After removal of 3 bases from V and 5 bases from J, the junction contained 6 bases not matched to a gene. Germline V lookup: CDR1 KGHDR, CDR2 SFDVKD. This CDR3 has 16 residues. The CDR3 here is CATSDARDRGDNEQFF. The CDR3 DNA follows: TGTGCCACCAGTGATGCCCGGGACAGGGGAGACAATGAGCAGTTCTTC.

Regarding this clone: The junction differs from germline at one of its ends, possibly a read error. Other DNA variants within this sample encode the same CDR3. The rearrangement joins TRBV6-5 to TRBJ2-2, with D possibly matching TRBD2 (6 bases). Germline V lookup: CDR1 MNHEY, CDR2 SVGAGI. This CDR3 has 14 residues. The CDR3 loop reads CASSYPGVTGELFF. In DNA, the CDR3 is TGTGCCAGCAGTTACCCGGGGGTCACCGGAGAGCTGTTTTTT.

V gene TRBV28 combines with J gene TRBJ2-7, with TRBD1 matching 7 bases. Looked up from germline, CDR1 is MDHEN and CDR2 is SYDVKM. V was pared by 3 bases and J by 3 bases, with 2 bases of the junction left unmatched. The CDR3 runs 13 residues. DNA of the CDR3: TGTGCCAGCAGTTTGGGACAGCGCTACGAGCAGTACTTC. Translated: CASSLGQRYEQYF.

The V gene is TRBV30, the J gene TRBJ1-2, with D tentatively TRBD1 (5 bases). Trimming pared 5 bases from V and 7 bases from J, leaving 14 bases between. Germline V gene data show CDR1 as GTSNPN and CDR2 as SVGIG (reference sequence). The CDR3 consists of 12 residues. In nucleotides, the CDR3 is TGTGCCTGGGTGGCAGGCGGGGGTGGCTACACCTTC. The encoded protein is CAWVAGGGGYTF.

The sample holds a few counts of this clone. The genes are TRBV9 and TRBJ1-2; no clear D gene. The CDR3 spans 14 residues. V was clipped by 3 bases and J by 4 bases, with 13 bases between them. Germline CDR1 is SGDLS and CDR2 is YYNGEE. The CDR3 coding sequence is TGTGCCAGCAGCGCCCGAGGTAAACCCTATGGCTACACCTTC. It specifies CASSARGKPYGYTF.

The chain carries TRBV4-3 and TRBJ1-6; D not certain. Trimming stripped 0 bases from V and 7 bases from J, with 7 bases between. This CDR3 spans 14 amino acids. Germline V gene lookup returns CDR1 LGHNA and CDR2 YSLEER. The CDR3 nucleotides read TGCGCCAGCAGCCAAGATCCGGAGAATTCACCCCTCCACTTT. Translating it yields CASSQDPENSPLHF.

This chain uses TRBV10-3 with TRBJ2-5; D may be TRBD1 (5 bases). The CDR3 extends over 12 amino acids. V lost 10 bases, J lost 4 bases, and 13 bases lay in between. Germline-derived CDR1 and CDR2 are ENHRY and SYGVKD. CDR3 region: CARTGRRETQYF. CDR3 DNA sequence: TGTGCCAGAACAGGTAGGAGAGAGACCCAGTACTTC.